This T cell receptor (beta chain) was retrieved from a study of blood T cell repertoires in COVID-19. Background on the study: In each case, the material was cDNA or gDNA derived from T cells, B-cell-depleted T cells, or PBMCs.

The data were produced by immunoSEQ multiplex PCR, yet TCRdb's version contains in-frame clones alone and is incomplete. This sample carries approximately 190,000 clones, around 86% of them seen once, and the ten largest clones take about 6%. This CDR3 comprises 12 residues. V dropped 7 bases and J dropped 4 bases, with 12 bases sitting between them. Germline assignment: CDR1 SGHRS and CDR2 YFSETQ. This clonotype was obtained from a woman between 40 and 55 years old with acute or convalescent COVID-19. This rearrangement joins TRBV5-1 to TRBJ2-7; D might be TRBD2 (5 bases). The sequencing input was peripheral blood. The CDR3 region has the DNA TGCGCCAGCCGGAGTAGCGATTACGAGCAGTACTTC. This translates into CASRSSDYEQYF.